Listed here are 10 T cell receptor beta chains from one sample, sequenced in a study of Ad26.COV2.S vaccination and SARS-CoV-2 variants. Generated by immunoSEQ multiplex PCR, the TCRdb table keeps only in-frame clones and is missing some. The profile shows about 140,000 clones, more than 80% of them singletons. The sequencing used peripheral blood, collected after recovery from COVID-19. The source of these receptors is a human donor who had recovered from COVID-19.

J is TRBJ2-4 and V is TRBV9, with D perhaps TRBD1 (5 bases). CDR1 and CDR2 (germline): SGDLS, YYNGEE. With 7 bases removed from V and 2 bases from J, the gap between germline ends came to 10 bases. CDR3 size: 13 residues. This CDR3 reads CASSRQTKNIQYF. CDR3 in DNA: TGTGCCAGCTCGCGACAGACCAAAAACATTCAGTACTTC.

This chain uses TRBV4-1 with TRBJ1-3; D unclear. This CDR3 spans 15 amino acids. The V gene lost 2 bases and the J gene lost 0 bases, with 8 bases spanning the gap. Germline values: CDR1 MGHRA, CDR2 YSYEKL. Written as DNA, the CDR3 is TGCGCCAGCAGCCAAATGAGTGACTCTGGAAACACCATATATTTT. Its translation: CASSQMSDSGNTIYF.

The V call is TRBV7-8, the J call TRBJ2-1; 10 nucleotides agree with TRBD2. The CDR3 is 17 amino acids. Germline values: CDR1 SGHVS, CDR2 FQNEAQ. V dropped 5 bases and J dropped 0; count of bases not matched to a gene: 7. CDR3 protein: CASSKRAGGVSYNEQFF. CDR3 in DNA: TGTGCCAGCAGCAAGCGAGCGGGGGGGGTCTCCTACAATGAGCAGTTCTTC.

The CDR3 bases are TGTGCCAGTAGTACCTACCGACGCGCTCCTAACTATGGCTACACCTTC. Its translation is CASSTYRRAPNYGYTF. This chain links TRBV19 with TRBJ1-2; D is undetermined. The ends were cut back, 4 bases at V and 0 bases at J, with 15 bases in the middle. CDR3 size: 16 residues. The germline V gene encodes CDR1 LNHDA and CDR2 SQIVND (reference sequence).

The V call is TRBV5-4, the J call TRBJ2-1; 7 bases align to TRBD1. The CDR3 contains 12 residues. Per germline, CDR1 SGHNT and CDR2 YYREEE (reference sequence). J was trimmed by 10 bases and V by 4 bases; bases with no gene match: 5. The CDR3 nucleotides are TGTGCCAGCAGCCTGGACAGGAGAGAGCAGTTCTTC. This encodes CASSLDRREQFF.

This chain connects TRBV9 to TRBJ2-3, with unresolved D. This CDR3 spans 16 amino acids. V lost 0 bases, J lost 1 base, and 12 bases lay in between. CDR1 and CDR2 (germline): SGDLS, YYNGEE. In DNA form, the CDR3 reads TGTGCCAGCAGCGTAGGGGCCAGGCACCGCACAGATACGCAGTATTTT. It yields the protein CASSVGARHRTDTQYF.

In its sample, this clone was seen once. The genes are TRBV21-1 and TRBJ2-7; the table names TRBD2, a call not compared with the DNA. TRBV21-1 is a pseudogene locus. The CDR3 covers 14 residues. CDR3 protein: CASFGLNFSYEQYF. In DNA form, the CDR3 reads TGTGCCAGCTTCGGACTAAACTTCTCCTACGAGCAGTACTTC.

V gene TRBV2 combines with J gene TRBJ2-7; D possibly corresponds to TRBD1 (6 bases). Germline-derived CDR1 and CDR2 are SNHLY and FYNNEI. Trimming took off 5 bases at V and 4 bases at J, with 9 bases between the two ends. The length of the CDR3 is 12 residues. The CDR3 DNA reads TGTGCCAGCAGTACCACAGGGTACGAGCAGTACTTC. Amino acids: CASSTTGYEQYF.

This chain joins TRBV27 and TRBJ1-1; TRBD1 matches 8 bases. Germline-derived CDR1 and CDR2 are MNHEY and SMNVEV (reference sequence). This CDR3 is 15 amino acids long. V lost 6 bases to trimming and J lost 4 bases; unmatched junction nucleotides: 10. The CDR3, as DNA: TGTGCCAGCAGCGCCGTCAGGGGGCGGTTCACTGAAGCTTTCTTT. Protein: CASSAVRGRFTEAFF.

This clone was detected a few times. The chain joins TRBV27 to TRBJ1-1; 10 bases are shared with TRBD1. The CDR3 length is 14 residues. The V gene's germline CDR1 is MNHEY and CDR2 SMNVEV (reference sequence). V was clipped by 6 bases and J by 7 bases; unmatched bases: 8. This CDR3 is CASSWDRGFIEAFF. CDR3 nucleotides: TGTGCCAGCAGCTGGGACAGGGGTTTTATTGAAGCTTTCTTT.